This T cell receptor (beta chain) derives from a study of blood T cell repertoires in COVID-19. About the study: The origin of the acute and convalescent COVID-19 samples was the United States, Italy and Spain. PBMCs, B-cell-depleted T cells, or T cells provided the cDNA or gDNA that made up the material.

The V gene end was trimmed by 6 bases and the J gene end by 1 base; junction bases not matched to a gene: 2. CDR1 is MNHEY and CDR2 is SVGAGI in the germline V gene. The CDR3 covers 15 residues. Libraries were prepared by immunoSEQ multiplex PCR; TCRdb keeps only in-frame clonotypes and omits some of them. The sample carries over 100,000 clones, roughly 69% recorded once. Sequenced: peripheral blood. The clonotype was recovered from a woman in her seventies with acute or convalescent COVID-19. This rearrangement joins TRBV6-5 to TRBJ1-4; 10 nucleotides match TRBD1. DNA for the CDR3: TGTGCCAGCAGGCGGGACAGGGGAACTAATGAAAAACTGTTTTTT. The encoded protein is CASRRDRGTNEKLFF.